This TCR beta chain was documented in a study of blood T cells in healthy people across ages. PCR was performed a second time for about 7 to 11 cycles using a sample-barcoded 5' primer and a J-beta primer mix. MiXCR, applied by TCRdb to the 5' RACE reads, yields one record per CDR3 protein. The data hold 800,000 to 1,000,000 distinct CDR3 sequences, with roughly 50% observed a single time. Germline V CDR1 and CDR2: SGHRS, YFSETQ. The J segment lost 4 bases and the V segment lost 4 bases, leaving 8 bases of the junction unmatched. CDR3 length equals 15 residues. Samples had at least 7 million PBMCs isolated from them.

The TCR comes from a man aged 25-40 years in good health. V gene TRBV5-1 combines with J gene TRBJ2-1, with 7 nucleotides matching TRBD2. The sample taken for sequencing was blood. Here the CDR3 reads CASSLGLVGYNEQFF. The CDR3 nucleotides are TGCGCCAGCAGCCTTGGACTAGTGGGGTACAATGAGCAGTTCTTC.